Sequencing of this T cell receptor beta chain was carried out in a study of cytomegalovirus exposure and HLA in healthy donors. The CDR3 length is 15 residues. Trimming removed 3 bases from V and 11 bases from J; junction bases left unmatched: 15. Germline V gives CDR1 SNHLY, CDR2 FYNNEI. Clones were read by immunoSEQ multiplex PCR, and TCRdb kept only the in-frame ones, dropping some. The sample lists just under 75,000 clones, 94% occurring once. V and J are TRBV2 and TRBJ2-5; TRBD1 agrees at 7 bases. The receptor comes from a young woman in good health and CMV-seropositive. Input material: PBMCs. The CDR3 here is CASSDRQGLIEEQYF. Here the CDR3 DNA reads TGTGCCAGCAGTGACCGACAGGGTTTAATAGAAGAGCAGTACTTC. Drawing the rest from reference TRBV2 and TRBJ2-5, the complete variable domain is EPEVTQTPSHQVTQMGQEVILRCVPISNHLYFYWYRQILGQKVEFLVSFYNNEISEKSEIFDDQFSVERPDGSNFTLKIRSTKLEDSAMYFCASSDRQGLIEEQYFGPGTRLLVL.